This section outlines one TCR beta chain sequence together with its context. The sample is drawn from a study of blood T cell repertoires in COVID-19. Turning to the study itself: From T cells, B-cell-depleted T cells, or PBMCs came the material, which was cDNA or gDNA.

The germline CDR1 and CDR2 sequences are MDHEN and SYDVKM. The length of the CDR3 is 17 residues. The junction had 3 bases not matched to a gene; V was cut back by 1 base and J by 4 bases. Here immunoSEQ multiplex PCR was the method, and the copy in TCRdb shows in-frame clones only, minus some. In the table there are about 30,000 clones, about 70% of which are singletons. Sequencing used peripheral blood. This TCR derives from a human donor in a cohort sampled during active COVID-19. The chain is built from TRBV28 and TRBJ2-3; TRBD2 aligns across 15 bases. DNA for the CDR3: TGTGCCAGCAGTTTATCGGGACTAGCGGGAGGTGCAGATACGCAGTATTTT. Its translation is CASSLSGLAGGADTQYF.